The 5 T cell receptor beta chains presented below share a single source sample, sequenced in a study of T cell changes during pregnancy in multiple sclerosis. Clones were read by immunoSEQ multiplex PCR, and TCRdb kept only the in-frame ones, dropping some. The sample lists roughly 51,000 clones, 94% occurring once. The sample in question was CD8+ T cells from peripheral blood mononuclear cells, obtained before pregnancy. Receptors originate from a female donor with multiple sclerosis, enrolled in a pregnancy study.

On this clone itself: A read error may produce the germline difference seen at one junction end. The gene calls are TRBV6-1 and TRBJ2-7; D remains ambiguous. There are 13 residues in the CDR3. The germline V gene has CDR1 MNHNS and CDR2 SASEGT. CDR3 nucleotides: TGTGCCAGCATTGACCAACACAGCTACGAGCAGCACTTC. Protein product: CASIDQHSYEQHF.

In its sample, this clone was seen once. The chain recombines TRBV5-6 with TRBJ2-7; TRBD2 matches at 8 bases. CDR1 and CDR2 (germline): SGHDT, YYEEEE. The CDR3 totals 14 residues. J lost 6 bases, V lost 4 bases, and 9 bases had no gene match. CDR3 in amino acids: CASSPGLGTFEQYF. DNA of the CDR3: TGTGCCAGCAGCCCGGGACTAGGAACCTTCGAGCAGTACTTC. The variable domain in full, completed from reference TRBV5-6 and TRBJ2-7, reads DAGVTQSPTHLIKTRGQQVTLRCSPKSGHDTVSWYQQALGQGPQFIFQYYEEEERQRGNFPDRFSGHQFPNYSSELNVNALLLGDSALYLCASSPGLGTFEQYFGPGTRLTVT.

The gene calls are TRBV5-1 and TRBJ1-2, with TRBD1 matching over 8 bases. CDR1 SGHRS and CDR2 YFSETQ come from the germline V gene. After removal of 0 bases from V and 4 bases from J, the junction contained 5 bases not matched to a gene. The CDR3 runs to 15 residues. CDR3 DNA: TGCGCCAGCAGCTTGGGACAGGGGAGGGGCTATGGCTACACCTTC. It specifies CASSLGQGRGYGYTF.

The V gene is TRBV7-8, the J gene TRBJ2-5; 11 bases line up with TRBD2. Germline CDR1 and CDR2: SGHVS and FQNEAQ. This CDR3 region has 16 residues. The V segment lost 5 bases and the J segment 1 base; nucleotides outside the gene matches: 6. In nucleotides, the CDR3 is TGTGCCAGCAGCCTCCTACTAGCGGGAGTCCAAGAGACCCAGTACTTC. It encodes CASSLLLAGVQETQYF.

V usage is TRBV2 and J usage is TRBJ1-1, with 7 positions matching TRBD1. Germline loops: CDR1 SNHLY, CDR2 FYNNEI. V lost 0 bases and J lost 0; bases outside the gene matches: 4. This CDR3 contains 16 residues. DNA of the CDR3: TGTGCCAGCAGTGAAGCGAGGGGGACAGTGAACACTGAAGCTTTCTTT. It translates to CASSEARGTVNTEAFF.